The 24 T cell receptor beta chains reported below all come from one sample, sequenced in a study of blood T cell repertoires in COVID-19. Profiling relied on immunoSEQ multiplex PCR, and the TCRdb table lists in-frame clones only, not all of them. The sample records 340,000 or so clones, around 85% being singletons. Sequences were obtained from PBMCs or T cells enriched from blood (not recorded which). The origin of the receptors is a woman aged 35 to 49 with acute COVID-19.

The chain recombines TRBV15 with TRBJ2-7, with TRBD1 identical over 11 bases. CDR1 and CDR2 (germline): LNHNV, YYDKDF (reference sequence). V was pared by 3 bases and J by 1 base, with 2 bases of the junction left unmatched. This CDR3 is 15 amino acids long. Here the CDR3 reads CATSRGQGVSYEQYF. The CDR3, as DNA: TGTGCCACCAGCAGGGGACAGGGGGTGTCCTACGAGCAGTACTTC.

The chain carries TRBV9 and TRBJ2-7; TRBD1 matches 10 bases. V was pared by 0 bases and J by 6 bases, with 3 bases of the junction left unmatched. CDR1 SGDLS and CDR2 YYNGEE come from the germline V gene. The CDR3 spans 14 residues. The CDR3 region is CASSVVGQGSEQYF. The CDR3 region has the DNA TGTGCCAGCAGCGTAGTGGGACAGGGGTCCGAGCAGTACTTC. Together with reference TRBV9 and TRBJ2-7, the CDR3 gives the full variable domain: DSGVTQTPKHLITATGQRVTLRCSPRSGDLSVYWYQQSLDQGLQFLIQYYNGEERAKGNILERFSAQQFPDLHSELNLSSLELGDSALYFCASSVVGQGSEQYFGPGTRLTVT.

This chain uses TRBV3-1 (or the pseudogene TRBV3-2) with TRBJ2-1; 12 bases are a match to TRBD2. The CDR3 loop spans 16 amino acids. The germline CDR1 and CDR2 sequences are LGHDT and YNNKEL (reference sequence). The junction had 6 bases not matched to a gene; V was cut back by 8 bases and J by 1 base. Here the CDR3 DNA reads TGTGCCAGCGGGAGACTAGCGGGAGTGTCCTACAATGAGCAGTTCTTC. Translation: CASGRLAGVSYNEQFF.

The V and J genes are TRBV5-1 and TRBJ1-1, with 7 bases fitting TRBD1. Germline V lookup: CDR1 SGHRS, CDR2 YFSETQ. V lost 6 bases and J lost 0; bases outside the gene matches: 17. The CDR3 has 18 residues. The chain's CDR3 is CASTMNIGTAFMNTEAFF. Written as DNA, the CDR3 is TGCGCCAGCACGATGAATATCGGGACAGCCTTTATGAACACTGAAGCTTTCTTT.

This rearrangement joins TRBV4-1 to TRBJ1-2; the D gene is possibly TRBD1 (6 bases). The V and J ends lost 7 bases and 5 bases respectively, with 26 bases between them. The germline gives CDR1 MGHRA, CDR2 YSYEKL. CDR3 length equals 17 residues. The CDR3 sequence is CASTLIIGGGGKYGYTF. The CDR3 coding sequence is TGCGCCAGCACCCTTATAATAGGCGGGGGCGGAAAGTATGGCTACACCTTC.

The V call is TRBV14, the J call TRBJ2-1; 9 nucleotides align to TRBD2. CDR1 and CDR2 (germline): SGHDN, FVKESK. The CDR3 sequence is 17 residues long. With V trimmed by 0 bases and J by 5 bases, 8 bases remained unmatched. CDR3: CASSQEVGIAGDNEQFF. The CDR3 DNA reads as TGTGCCAGCAGCCAAGAGGTCGGGATAGCGGGGGACAATGAGCAGTTCTTC.

This chain connects TRBV5-1 to TRBJ2-7; D ambiguous. CDR3 length: 13 residues. Per germline, CDR1 SGHRS and CDR2 YFSETQ. The germline V and J ends were trimmed by 3 bases and 0 bases, with 7 bases remaining between them. The CDR3 region has the DNA TGCGCCAGCAGCTCACAGATCTCCTACGAGCAGTACTTC. Its translation is CASSSQISYEQYF. The full variable domain, completed using reference TRBV5-1 and TRBJ2-7, is KAGVTQTPRYLIKTRGQQVTLSCSPISGHRSVSWYQQTPGQGLQFLFEYFSETQRNKGNFPGRFSGRQFSNSRSEMNVSTLELGDSALYLCASSSQISYEQYFGPGTRLTVT.

The gene calls are TRBV11-2 and TRBJ1-4; 7 bases map to TRBD1. CDR3 length equals 15 residues. V was pared by 6 bases and J by 1 base, with 5 bases of the junction left unmatched. The V gene's germline CDR1 is SGHAT and CDR2 FQNNGV. The CDR3 region is CASSARQGTNEKLFF. DNA of the CDR3: TGTGCCAGCAGTGCTAGACAGGGAACTAATGAAAAACTGTTTTTT.

V gene TRBV5-3 combines with J gene TRBJ2-7, with 7 nucleotides matching TRBD1. TRBV5-3 has ORF status, its function being uncertain. The CDR3 is 16 amino acids. V lost 2 bases to trimming and J lost 3 bases; unmatched junction nucleotides: 11. In DNA, the CDR3 is TGTGCCAGAAGCTTCTCTCCGGACAGGCCCTTCTACGAGCAGTACTTC. Protein: CARSFSPDRPFYEQYF.

The V call is TRBV19, the J call TRBJ1-5, with D possibly TRBD1 on 6 matching bases. Trimming removed 3 bases from V and 5 bases from J, with 14 bases in between. The CDR3 length is 15 residues. CDR1 and CDR2 from the germline V gene are LNHDA and SQIVND (reference sequence). CDR3 amino acids: CASSIDRDNYQPQHF. DNA of the CDR3: TGTGCCAGTAGTATTGACCGGGACAATTATCAGCCCCAGCATTTT. Supplemented by reference TRBV19 and TRBJ1-5, the full variable domain reads DGGITQSPKYLFRKEGQNVTLSCEQNLNHDAMYWYRQDPGQGLRLIYYSQIVNDFQKGDIAEGYSVSREKKESFPLTVTSAQKNPTAFYLCASSIDRDNYQPQHFGDGTRLSIL.

The V call is TRBV5-1, the J call TRBJ1-5; D possibly corresponds to TRBD1 (5 bases). The CDR3 is 14 amino acids. Trimming took off 4 bases at V and 6 bases at J, with 14 bases between the two ends. Germline loops: CDR1 SGHRS, CDR2 YFSETQ. For the CDR3, the DNA is TGCGCCAGCAGCCCTCAGGGTCTCGGTCAGCCCCAGCATTTT. Amino acid sequence: CASSPQGLGQPQHF.

The J gene is TRBJ1-1, the V gene TRBV7-9; TRBD1 matches 7 bases. The CDR3 spans 14 residues. The germline gives CDR1 SEHNR, CDR2 FQNEAQ (reference sequence). V was clipped by 6 bases and J by 1 base; unmatched bases: 5. The CDR3 protein is CASRTGEGNTEAFF. The CDR3 DNA follows: TGTGCCAGCAGAACAGGGGAAGGGAACACTGAAGCTTTCTTT.

V gene TRBV7-6 combines with J gene TRBJ2-5, with 10 bases identical to TRBD1. CDR3 size: 15 residues. J lost 5 bases, V lost 5 bases, and 8 bases had no gene match. In germline, CDR1 is SGHVS, CDR2 FNYEAQ. The DNA of the CDR3 is TGTGCCAGCAGCCCGGGGACAGGGGAACGGGAGACCCAGTACTTC. Its protein is CASSPGTGERETQYF.

The V call is TRBV28, the J call TRBJ1-2; a possible D gene is TRBD1 (6 bases). This CDR3 region has 15 residues. Looked up from germline, CDR1 is MDHEN and CDR2 is SYDVKM. V was pared by 4 bases and J by 5 bases, with 17 bases between. The CDR3 DNA sequence: TGTGCCAGCAGTTCAACCAGGGGAAGCTGGTATGGCTACACCTTC. This translates into CASSSTRGSWYGYTF.

J is TRBJ2-1 and V is TRBV5-1; D gene ambiguous. The V end lost 2 bases, the J end lost 0 bases, and 9 bases lay between the germline ends. The CDR3 has 15 residues. Per germline, CDR1 SGHRS and CDR2 YFSETQ. The CDR3 sequence: CASSFRESSYNEQFF. The CDR3 bases are TGCGCCAGCAGCTTTCGAGAAAGCTCCTACAATGAGCAGTTCTTC.

The chain is built from TRBV19 and TRBJ1-5; TRBD1 is a possible D gene (6 bases). V dropped 10 bases and J dropped 7 bases, with 17 bases sitting between them. Germline V gene data show CDR1 as LNHDA and CDR2 as SQIVND (reference sequence). This CDR3 is built from 13 residues. The CDR3: CANRVRGNQPQHF. CDR3 nucleotide sequence: TGTGCCAATCGGGTGAGGGGGAACCAGCCCCAGCATTTT.

CDR3 in amino acids: CASSPGSRPSGNTIYF. The CDR3 DNA reads TGTGCCAGCAGCCCCGGTAGCAGACCCTCTGGAAACACCATATATTTT. The V call is TRBV3-1 (or the pseudogene TRBV3-2), the J call TRBJ1-3; no clear D gene. In germline, CDR1 is LGHDT, CDR2 YNNKEL (reference sequence). With 4 bases removed from V and 0 bases from J, the gap between germline ends came to 13 bases. The CDR3 is 16 amino acids.

Details on this clone: At the DNA level, this CDR3 is encoded by other sequences in the same sample as well. This chain links TRBV28 with TRBJ2-7; 7 bases map to TRBD1. CDR1 and CDR2 from the germline V gene are MDHEN and SYDVKM. The CDR3 totals 14 residues. J lost 2 bases, V lost 5 bases, and 6 bases had no gene match. The DNA of the CDR3 is TGTGCCAGCAGTCCCCGACAGGGACCCTACGAGCAGTACTTC. Its protein is CASSPRQGPYEQYF.

The genes are TRBV5-4 and TRBJ2-1, with D possibly matching TRBD1 (6 bases). V shed 1 base and J shed 2 bases, with 16 bases lying between them. Germline V CDR1 and CDR2: SGHNT, YYREEE (reference sequence). The CDR3 sequence is 17 residues long. DNA for the CDR3: TGTGCCAGCAGCTTGTTTAGTGGGGCAGGGGCCTACAATGAGCAGTTCTTC. Amino acids: CASSLFSGAGAYNEQFF.

The chain links TRBV2 to TRBJ2-7; 8 bases are shared with TRBD2. CDR1 SNHLY and CDR2 FYNNEI come from the germline V gene. The trim removed 8 bases at V and 2 bases at J, leaving 5 bases unmatched. The CDR3 covers 13 residues. CDR3 amino acids: CASGHSGTYEQYF. CDR3 nucleotides: TGTGCCAGCGGCCATAGCGGGACCTACGAGCAGTACTTC. The variable domain in full, with the rest retrieved from reference TRBV2 and TRBJ2-7, is EPEVTQTPSHQVTQMGQEVILRCVPISNHLYFYWYRQILGQKVEFLVSFYNNEISEKSEIFDDQFSVERPDGSNFTLKIRSTKLEDSAMYFCASGHSGTYEQYFGPGTRLTVT.

V is TRBV6-5 and J is TRBJ1-6, with D unresolved. The germline V and J ends were trimmed by 6 bases and 8 bases, with 14 bases remaining between them. This CDR3 is built from 14 residues. The germline CDR1 and CDR2 sequences are MNHEY and SVGAGI. CDR3 sequence (DNA): TGTGCCAGCAGCACCCTAAAGGCGGATTCACCCCTCCACTTT. Its translation is CASSTLKADSPLHF.

The DNA of the CDR3 is TGTGCCAGCAGCCTAGGGGGCGGGAGGTACAATGAGCAGTTCTTC. Translation: CASSLGGGRYNEQFF. The V and J genes are TRBV7-2 and TRBJ2-1; a possible D gene is TRBD2 (8 bases). V dropped 5 bases and J dropped 4 bases, with 15 bases sitting between them. CDR1 and CDR2 (germline): SGHTA, FQGNSA. The CDR3 loop spans 15 amino acids.

The rearrangement uses TRBV3-1 (or the pseudogene TRBV3-2) and TRBJ2-7; D might be TRBD1 (5 bases). Between the trimmed V and J ends, which lost 1 base and 7 bases, there was a span of 17 bases. The CDR3 contains 15 residues. Germline-derived CDR1 and CDR2 are LGHDT and YNNKEL (reference sequence). CDR3 sequence: CASSQGGRKSREQYF. The CDR3 DNA is TGTGCCAGCAGCCAAGGGGGCAGGAAGAGTAGGGAGCAGTACTTC.

The CDR3 sequence: CSVELQGIDAGNQPQHF. The CDR3 DNA reads TGCAGCGTTGAATTACAGGGGATTGACGCTGGCAATCAGCCCCAGCATTTT. The chain joins TRBV29-1 to TRBJ1-5; TRBD1 matches at 7 bases. CDR3 length: 17 amino acids. J gave up 2 bases and V 2 bases, and 12 bases lay outside the gene matches. From germline, CDR1 is SQVTM and CDR2 ANQGSEA.